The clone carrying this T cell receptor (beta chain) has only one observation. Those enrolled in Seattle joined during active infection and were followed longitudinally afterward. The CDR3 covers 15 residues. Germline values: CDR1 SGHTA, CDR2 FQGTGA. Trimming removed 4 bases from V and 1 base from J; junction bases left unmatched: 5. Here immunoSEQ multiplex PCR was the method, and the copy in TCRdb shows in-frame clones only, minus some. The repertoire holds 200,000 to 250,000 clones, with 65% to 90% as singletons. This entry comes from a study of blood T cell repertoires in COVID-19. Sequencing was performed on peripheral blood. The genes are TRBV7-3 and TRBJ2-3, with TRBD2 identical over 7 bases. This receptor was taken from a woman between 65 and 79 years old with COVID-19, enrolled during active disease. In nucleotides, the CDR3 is TGTGCCAGCAGCTCAGGGACTATCGGCACAGATACGCAGTATTTT. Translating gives CASSSGTIGTDTQYF.